These 15 T cell receptor beta chains were all obtained from the same sample, sequenced in a study of shared T cell receptors in the human thymus. The table came from immunoSEQ multiplex PCR; TCRdb's copy has only in-frame clones and leaves some out. Here the sample spans 540,000 or so clones, about 80% being singletons. This sample was also put to use in a study of human thymus T cells.

The sample comprised thymocytes. The source of these receptors is a boy less than two years old with a congenital heart defect.

The chain links TRBV14 to TRBJ2-7, with 9 bases aligning to TRBD1. Germline V CDR1 and CDR2: SGHDN, FVKESK. V dropped 4 bases and J dropped 6; count of bases not matched to a gene: 10. The CDR3 spans 15 residues. The DNA for the CDR3 is TGTGCCAGCAGCCTTACCCGGGACAGGGCGACCGAGCAGTACTTC. It codes for CASSLTRDRATEQYF.

This sequence joins TRBV29-1 and TRBJ1-1; D unresolved. This CDR3 region has 15 residues. Germline values: CDR1 SQVTM, CDR2 ANQGSEA. The V gene lost 1 base and the J gene lost 0 bases, with 12 bases spanning the gap. Here the CDR3 DNA reads TGCAGCGTTGAAGGGGAGAATACAATGAACACTGAAGCTTTCTTT. It specifies CSVEGENTMNTEAFF.

The rearrangement joins TRBV6-4 to TRBJ2-7; 8 bases map to TRBD2. Germline CDR1 reads MRHNA; CDR2 reads SNTAGT. The CDR3 covers 17 residues. The J segment lost 0 bases and the V segment lost 0 bases, leaving 7 bases of the junction unmatched. Here the CDR3 reads CASSDSDQRGFSYEQYF. In nucleotides, the CDR3 is TGTGCCAGCAGTGACTCCGATCAGCGGGGGTTCTCCTACGAGCAGTACTTC.

The gene calls are TRBV25-1 and TRBJ2-5; no definite D call. CDR1 and CDR2 (germline): MGHDK, SYGVNS. Trimming pared 4 bases from V and 4 bases from J, leaving 10 bases between. CDR3 length: 13 amino acids. This chain's CDR3 is CASSGVSGETQYF. Here the CDR3 DNA reads TGTGCCAGCAGTGGTGTCTCGGGAGAGACCCAGTACTTC.

This clone is a singleton in its sample. The gene calls are TRBV7-6 and TRBJ2-5; TRBD2 matches at 8 bases. Unmatched junction bases numbered 16, after V lost 11 bases and J lost 5 bases. The CDR3 loop spans 15 amino acids. Looked up from germline, CDR1 is SGHVS and CDR2 is FNYEAQ. CDR3: CAGGVGTRPLETQYF. The CDR3, as DNA: TGTGCCGGCGGTGTCGGGACTAGACCTCTGGAGACCCAGTACTTC.

The chain is built from TRBV12-2 and TRBJ2-2; TRBD2 was called by the table and not checked on the DNA. TRBV12-2 is marked as a pseudogene. The CDR3 is 11 amino acids. CDR3 region: CARPRTGELFF. CDR3 nucleotides: TGTGCAAGGCCCCGGACCGGGGAGCTGTTTTTT.

In DNA form, the CDR3 reads TGTGCCAGCAGTTCGAGATTTGGAAACACCATATATTTT. This sequence encodes CASSSRFGNTIYF. The V and J genes are TRBV27 and TRBJ1-3; D remains ambiguous. This CDR3 has 13 residues. CDR1 is MNHEY and CDR2 is SMNVEV in the germline V gene (reference sequence). Trimming took 4 bases from V and 3 from J, leaving 7 bases between them.

The CDR3 bases are TGTGCCAGCAGTTTAGCGGGAGTAGAGACAGATACGCAGTATTTT. Translation: CASSLAGVETDTQYF. The V and J genes are TRBV27 and TRBJ2-3; 7 positions agree with TRBD2. The germline CDR1 and CDR2 sequences are MNHEY and SMNVEV (reference sequence). The V segment lost 2 bases and the J segment 3 bases; nucleotides outside the gene matches: 5. CDR3 length: 15 residues.

CDR3 nucleotide sequence: TGCAGCGCTAGGGGGAGGGTGGCCTACGAGCAGTACTTC. Protein product: CSARGRVAYEQYF. This chain joins TRBV29-1 and TRBJ2-7, with D tentatively TRBD2 (7 bases). The V end lost 7 bases, the J end lost 2 bases, and 15 bases lay between the germline ends. CDR3 length: 13 amino acids. CDR1 is SQVTM, CDR2 ANQGSEA, per germline.

J is TRBJ2-1 and V is TRBV30; 10 bases are shared with TRBD1. The CDR3 has 14 residues. From germline, CDR1 is GTSNPN and CDR2 SVGIG (reference sequence). Unmatched junction bases numbered 8, after V lost 4 bases and J lost 8 bases. Here the CDR3 reads CAWIPGTGADEQFF. Here the CDR3 DNA reads TGTGCCTGGATCCCCGGGACAGGGGCCGATGAGCAGTTCTTC.

Remarks on this clone: Different DNA sequences within this sample yield the same CDR3. The rearrangement links TRBV5-4 to TRBJ2-3; 9 nucleotides line up with TRBD2. The CDR3 has 15 residues. V was clipped by 4 bases and J by 6 bases; unmatched bases: 9. The germline CDR1 and CDR2 sequences are SGHNT and YYREEE (reference sequence). The CDR3 DNA reads as TGTGCCAGCAGCCCGGGACTAGCCGGGACGGATACGCAGTATTTT. Its protein is CASSPGLAGTDTQYF. Full variable domain (remainder filled in from reference TRBV5-4 and TRBJ2-3): ETGVTQSPTHLIKTRGQQVTLRCSSQSGHNTVSWYQQALGQGPQFIFQYYREEENGRGNFPPRFSGLQFPNYSSELNVNALELDDSALYLCASSPGLAGTDTQYFGPGTRLTVL.

V gene TRBV4-3 combines with J gene TRBJ2-3; D is perhaps TRBD1 (6 bases). Germline V gene data show CDR1 as LGHNA and CDR2 as YSLEER. Trimming left V 1 base short and J 4 bases short, with 18 bases between. The CDR3 extends over 17 amino acids. CDR3 DNA: TGCGCCAGCAGCCAAGGAGTGAGGACAGAGGGGGCAGATACGCAGTATTTT. Protein: CASSQGVRTEGADTQYF.

CDR3 sequence: CASPGLQGYEQYF. DNA for the CDR3: TGTGCCAGCCCGGGACTCCAAGGGTACGAGCAGTACTTC. The chain uses TRBV2 and TRBJ2-7, with D possibly TRBD2 on 6 matching bases. Germline CDR1 reads SNHLY; CDR2 reads FYNNEI. Trimming took 8 bases from V and 4 from J, leaving 15 bases between them. The CDR3 is 13 amino acids.

In its sample, this clone was seen once. The V call is TRBV23-1, the J call TRBJ2-7; 9 bases align to TRBD1. TRBV23-1 is assigned to the ORF class and has an uncertain function. The ends lost 2 bases at V and 3 bases at J; junction bases unmatched: 11. The CDR3 sequence is 17 residues long. The CDR3 reads CASSQGEGDREVYEQYF. The CDR3 DNA follows: TGCGCCAGCAGTCAAGGGGAAGGGGACAGGGAGGTCTACGAGCAGTACTTC.

This clone came up once. The chain recombines TRBV5-4 with TRBJ2-1; 12 positions match TRBD2. CDR1 SGHNT and CDR2 YYREEE come from the germline V gene (reference sequence). Trimming removed 0 bases from V and 8 bases from J; junction bases left unmatched: 0. This CDR3 spans 14 amino acids. The CDR3 sequence: CASSLGTSGDEQFF. The DNA of the CDR3 is TGTGCCAGCAGCTTGGGGACTAGCGGGGATGAGCAGTTCTTC.